This entry lists 2 T cell receptor beta chains sequenced from one sample in a study of CD8+CD57+ T cells in acquired aplastic anemia. Investigators profiled TCR beta VDJ and CDR3 from genomic DNA template. TCRdb re-called the reads with MiXCR, one entry per CDR3 protein. The data show some 160,000 distinct CDR3 sequences, roughly 48% seen once. Patients included in sequencing had previously demonstrated CD8+CD57+ cell expansion by flow cytometry. The sample comprised sorted CD4+, CD8+, or CD8+CD57+ T cells (not recorded which) from PBMCs. These receptors were obtained from a human donor with aplastic anemia.

This chain connects TRBV10-3 to TRBJ2-2, with D possibly TRBD1 on 5 matching bases. V shed 0 bases and J shed 0 bases, with 8 bases lying between them. Germline V gene sequence: CDR1 ENHRY, CDR2 SYGVKD. This CDR3 spans 16 amino acids. CDR3 amino acids: CAISESAGSNTGELFF. CDR3 coding DNA: TGTGCCATCAGTGAGTCGGCAGGGTCGAACACCGGGGAGCTGTTTTTT.

V and J are TRBV15 and TRBJ1-5; no firm D call. Germline values: CDR1 LNHNV, CDR2 YYDKDF (reference sequence). The CDR3 loop spans 14 amino acids. V shed 0 bases and J shed 4 bases, with 7 bases lying between them. CDR3 loop: CATSRDLENQPQHF. The CDR3 nucleotides read TGTGCCACCAGCAGAGATTTGGAGAATCAGCCCCAGCATTTT.